Listed below are T cell receptor beta chains from one sample, sequenced in a study of shared clonotypes between healthy human individuals. TCRdb's copy holds only in-frame clones and misses some; the assay was immunoSEQ multiplex PCR. The sample records under 850,000 clones, 80% to 95% being singletons. Sequenced sample: naive CD8+ T cells sorted from blood. Every receptor here comes from a man between 25 and 39 years old in good health. CDR3s include the opening cysteine and the closing phenylalanine or tryptophan. D genes are given only for firm matches. Size values are once, few and many counts, or a class for expanded clones, and some rows have none.

clone_size: -; cdr3_length: 17; j_call: TRBJ2-5; d_call: TRBD2; v_call: TRBV5-6; cdr3_aa: CASSLAGRTRIGRTQYF; cdr3_nt: TGTGCCAGCAGCTTGGCCGGCCGGACTAGGATAGGAAGGACCCAGTACTTC
clone_size: -; cdr3_length: 15; j_call: TRBJ2-1; d_call: TRBD1; v_call: TRBV7-9; cdr3_aa: CASSSTGAGYNEQFF; cdr3_nt: TGTGCCAGCAGCTCAACAGGGGCAGGGTACAATGAGCAGTTCTTC
clone_size: -; cdr3_length: 17; j_call: TRBJ2-3; d_call: TRBD2; v_call: TRBV9; cdr3_aa: CASPARHTSGKTDTQYF; cdr3_nt: TGTGCCAGCCCCGCGAGGCATACTAGCGGGAAGACAGATACGCAGTATTTT
clone_size: -; cdr3_length: 16; j_call: TRBJ2-7; d_call: TRBD2; v_call: TRBV27; cdr3_aa: CASSLNGDWEGYEQYF; cdr3_nt: TGTGCCAGCAGTTTAAACGGCGATTGGGAGGGCTACGAGCAGTACTTC
clone_size: -; cdr3_length: 11; j_call: TRBJ2-7; d_call: -; v_call: TRBV7-9; cdr3_aa: CASSPGYEQYF; cdr3_nt: TGTGCCAGCAGCCCGGGTTACGAGCAGTACTTC
clone_size: -; cdr3_length: 15; j_call: TRBJ1-4; d_call: TRBD1; v_call: TRBV9; cdr3_aa: CASSPGTATNEKLFF; cdr3_nt: TGTGCCAGCAGCCCCGGGACAGCAACTAATGAAAAACTGTTTTTT
clone_size: -; cdr3_length: 15; j_call: TRBJ1-4; d_call: -; v_call: TRBV25-1; cdr3_aa: CASSEGLTTNEKLFF; cdr3_nt: TGTGCCAGCAGTGAAGGGCTTACAACTAATGAAAAACTGTTTTTT
clone_size: -; cdr3_length: 14; j_call: TRBJ1-5; d_call: TRBD1; v_call: TRBV2; cdr3_aa: CASSEDAGGQPQHF; cdr3_nt: TGTGCCAGCAGTGAAGACGCAGGGGGTCAGCCCCAGCATTTT
clone_size: -; cdr3_length: 17; j_call: TRBJ2-7; d_call: TRBD2; v_call: TRBV4-3; cdr3_aa: CASSQDRGTSGRYEQYF; cdr3_nt: TGCGCCAGCAGCCAAGATAGGGGGACTAGCGGGAGATACGAGCAGTACTTC
clone_size: -; cdr3_length: 12; j_call: TRBJ1-5; d_call: -; v_call: TRBV28; cdr3_aa: CASSWGIQPQHF; cdr3_nt: TGTGCCAGCAGTTGGGGAATTCAGCCCCAGCATTTT
clone_size: -; cdr3_length: 16; j_call: TRBJ2-7; d_call: -; v_call: TRBV11-2; cdr3_aa: CASSTPTKGGRYEQYF; cdr3_nt: TGTGCCAGCAGCACACCGACTAAAGGAGGGAGGTACGAGCAGTACTTC
clone_size: -; cdr3_length: 15; j_call: TRBJ2-4; d_call: -; v_call: TRBV28; cdr3_aa: CASSVFYREKNIQYF; cdr3_nt: TGTGCCAGCAGTGTATTCTACAGGGAGAAAAACATTCAGTACTTC
clone_size: once; cdr3_length: 16; j_call: TRBJ2-1; d_call: TRBD2; v_call: TRBV6-6; cdr3_aa: CASSGEGLADYNEQFF; cdr3_nt: TGTGCCAGCAGTGGAGAGGGACTAGCGGATTACAATGAGCAGTTCTTC
clone_size: -; cdr3_length: 15; j_call: TRBJ2-1; d_call: TRBD2; v_call: TRBV27; cdr3_aa: CASSLLAGVDNEQFF; cdr3_nt: TGTGCCAGCAGTTTACTAGCGGGAGTGGACAATGAGCAGTTCTTC
clone_size: -; cdr3_length: 15; j_call: TRBJ2-1; d_call: TRBD2; v_call: TRBV15; cdr3_aa: CATSRDRLAGPEQFF; cdr3_nt: TGTGCCACCAGCAGAGATAGGCTAGCGGGACCTGAGCAGTTCTTC
clone_size: -; cdr3_length: 16; j_call: TRBJ2-3; d_call: -; v_call: TRBV9; cdr3_aa: CASSDMGLTSTDTQYF; cdr3_nt: TGTGCCAGCAGCGATATGGGATTGACTAGCACAGATACGCAGTATTTT
clone_size: -; cdr3_length: 13; j_call: TRBJ2-3; d_call: -; v_call: TRBV14; cdr3_aa: CASSPEVPDTQYF; cdr3_nt: TGTGCCAGCAGCCCCGAGGTACCAGATACGCAGTATTTT
clone_size: -; cdr3_length: 16; j_call: TRBJ1-4; d_call: -; v_call: TRBV5-4; cdr3_aa: CASSLEVRMEAEKLFF; cdr3_nt: TGTGCCAGCAGCTTGGAGGTGCGGATGGAGGCTGAAAAACTGTTTTTT
clone_size: -; cdr3_length: 12; j_call: TRBJ2-7; d_call: TRBD1; v_call: TRBV30; cdr3_aa: CAWGQGAYEQYF; cdr3_nt: TGTGCCTGGGGACAGGGGGCTTACGAGCAGTACTTC
clone_size: -; cdr3_length: 16; j_call: TRBJ2-7; d_call: TRBD1; v_call: TRBV28; cdr3_aa: CASSFPLGQGRDEQYF; cdr3_nt: TGTGCCAGCAGTTTCCCCCTGGGACAGGGAAGGGACGAGCAGTACTTC
clone_size: -; cdr3_length: 14; j_call: TRBJ2-7; d_call: -; v_call: TRBV9; cdr3_aa: CASSVGGGTYEQYF; cdr3_nt: TGTGCCAGCAGCGTAGGGGGCGGGACCTACGAGCAGTACTTC
clone_size: -; cdr3_length: 13; j_call: TRBJ1-1; d_call: -; v_call: TRBV25-1; cdr3_aa: CASRHWGDTEAFF; cdr3_nt: TGTGCCAGCCGACATTGGGGGGACACTGAAGCTTTCTTT
clone_size: -; cdr3_length: 15; j_call: TRBJ2-6; d_call: -; v_call: TRBV19; cdr3_aa: CASSIEVRGANVLTF; cdr3_nt: TGTGCCAGTAGTATTGAGGTGCGAGGGGCCAACGTCCTGACTTTC
clone_size: -; cdr3_length: 16; j_call: TRBJ1-2; d_call: -; v_call: TRBV7-9; cdr3_aa: CASSHYAYGDDYGYTF; cdr3_nt: TGTGCCAGCAGCCACTACGCGTACGGAGATGACTATGGCTACACCTTC
clone_size: -; cdr3_length: 16; j_call: TRBJ1-1; d_call: TRBD1; v_call: TRBV10-2; cdr3_aa: CASSPGTGDLRAEAFF; cdr3_nt: TGCGCCAGCAGCCCCGGGACAGGGGATTTGAGAGCTGAAGCTTTCTTT
clone_size: -; cdr3_length: 13; j_call: TRBJ1-1; d_call: -; v_call: TRBV6-5; cdr3_aa: CASRPFLNTEAFF; cdr3_nt: TGTGCCAGCAGACCCTTCTTGAACACTGAAGCTTTCTTT
clone_size: -; cdr3_length: 12; j_call: TRBJ2-1; d_call: -; v_call: TRBV29-1; cdr3_aa: CSHGGSTNEQFF; cdr3_nt: TGCAGTCATGGGGGGTCTACGAATGAGCAGTTCTTC